Each of the 9 T cell receptor beta chains below was sequenced from the same sample in a study of CXCR3-negative and CXCR3-positive naive CD8 T cells. UMI-labeled 5' RACE TRB cDNA libraries were prepared from the cells. TCRdb reanalyzed the 5' RACE reads and collapses them to one entry per CDR3 protein, without DNA. The table lists just over 60,000 distinct CDR3 sequences. The sequenced material came from naive CXCR3- CD8+ T cells from blood. Subset noted: CD45RO-CCR7+CD27+CD95- naive CD8+ T cells lacking CXCR3 (TNR3-). Every receptor here comes from a human donor in good health. Some clones in this sample may be carry-over from other donors' samples.

V usage is TRBV7-8 and J usage is TRBJ1-1; TCRdb indicates TRBD1, and absent DNA this call remains unverified. The V gene's germline CDR1 is SGHVS and CDR2 FQNEAQ. CDR3 length: 11 amino acids. The CDR3 loop is CASSTTDEAFF.

The J gene is TRBJ1-2, the V gene TRBV15; there is no DNA to check the TCRdb D call of TRBD1. Germline CDR1 reads LNHNV; CDR2 reads YYDKDF (reference sequence). This CDR3 spans 15 amino acids. CDR3 protein: CATSRDQTGWSGYTF.

The chain links TRBV20-1 to TRBJ2-1; as DNA is missing, the TRBD1 call by TCRdb cannot be tested. There are 15 residues in the CDR3. Germline CDR1 and CDR2: DFQATT and SNEGSKA (reference sequence). Here the CDR3 reads CSAWIRDTSYNEQFF.

This chain links TRBV5-1 with TRBJ2-1. The germline V gene encodes CDR1 SGHRS and CDR2 YFSETQ. This CDR3 has 14 residues. The CDR3 spells CASSLALGDNEQFF.

The chain recombines TRBV7-6 with TRBJ2-5. This CDR3 is built from 13 residues. Germline loops: CDR1 SGHVS, CDR2 FNYEAQ. The CDR3: CASSLSLKETQYF.

The chain has TRBV28 and TRBJ2-7; the D gene TCRdb calls, TRBD1, cannot be checked with no DNA. This CDR3 is built from 14 residues. The germline V gene has CDR1 MDHEN and CDR2 SYDVKM. The CDR3 here is CASSQGSTPYEQYF.

The CDR3 loop is CSVVQESPEQYF. The genes are TRBV29-1 and TRBJ2-7. The CDR3 sequence is 12 residues long. In germline, CDR1 is SQVTM, CDR2 ANQGSEA.

The chain employs TRBV5-1 and TRBJ1-1; TCRdb gives TRBD1 as the D gene, but with no DNA this cannot be confirmed. The length of the CDR3 is 15 residues. Germline loops: CDR1 SGHRS, CDR2 YFSETQ. This CDR3 reads CASSFGQGPNTEAFF. The complete variable domain, with remaining parts taken from reference TRBV5-1 and TRBJ1-1, reads KAGVTQTPRYLIKTRGQQVTLSCSPISGHRSVSWYQQTPGQGLQFLFEYFSETQRNKGNFPGRFSGRQFSNSRSEMNVSTLELGDSALYLCASSFGQGPNTEAFFGQGTRLTVV.

V and J are TRBV6-6 and TRBJ1-5; the TRBD1 assignment by TCRdb is unverifiable without DNA. This CDR3 spans 14 amino acids. Germline V CDR1 and CDR2: MNHNY, SVGAGI (reference sequence). The CDR3: CASPGQGAYQPQHF.